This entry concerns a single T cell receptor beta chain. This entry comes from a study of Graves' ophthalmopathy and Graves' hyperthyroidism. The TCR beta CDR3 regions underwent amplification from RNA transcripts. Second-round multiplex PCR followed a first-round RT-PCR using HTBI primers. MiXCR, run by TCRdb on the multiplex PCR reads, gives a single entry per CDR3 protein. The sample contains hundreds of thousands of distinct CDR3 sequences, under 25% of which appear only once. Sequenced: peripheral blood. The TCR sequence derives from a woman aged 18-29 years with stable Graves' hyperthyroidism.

The CDR3 DNA reads as TGCGCCAGCAGCTTAGAGACAGGGGCTCAAGAGACCCAGTACTTC. It yields the protein CASSLETGAQETQYF. The chain carries TRBV5-1 and TRBJ2-5; 8 bases align to TRBD1. With V trimmed by 2 bases and J by 2 bases, 5 bases remained unmatched. The CDR3 extends over 15 amino acids. Germline CDR1 reads SGHRS; CDR2 reads YFSETQ.